The TCR beta chain described here comes from a study of radiotherapy plus CTLA-4 blockade in lung cancer. Study as a whole: Of all patients, around 20% responded objectively and approximately 29% showed disease control.

Study-wide results and caveats: There was expansion of tumor-derived TCR clones in blood after radiotherapy plus ipilimumab.

Focal radiation and CTLA-4 blockade (ipilimumab) were tested in chemo-refractory metastatic non-small-cell lung cancer patients. CDR1 MNHEY and CDR2 SVGAGI come from the germline V gene. This CDR3 has 13 amino acids. Trimming took 5 bases from V and 7 from J; bases not matched to a gene: 5. Notes on this clone: Its matching antigen is unknown.

Assay used: immunoSEQ multiplex PCR; TCRdb lists only in-frame clones, some missing. This table has tens of thousands of clones, 70% to 90% appearing once. The material sequenced was peripheral blood, taken from a patient treated with radiotherapy plus ipilimumab. This TCR was recovered from a human donor with non-small cell lung cancer whose response to radiotherapy plus ipilimumab could not be evaluated. The J gene is TRBJ2-1, the V gene TRBV6-5; 7 bases match TRBD2. The CDR3 is CASSGASGNEQFF. CDR3 nucleotide sequence: TGTGCCAGCAGTGGGGCTAGCGGAAATGAGCAGTTCTTC.